The clone carrying this T cell receptor (beta chain) showed up just a few times. Its antigen remains unidentified. Trimming removed 6 bases at V and 1 base at J, with 16 bases between. This CDR3 is 16 amino acids long. Germline V gene sequence: CDR1 SGHTA, CDR2 FQGNSA. The sample is drawn from a study of blood T cells in healthy people across ages. Study-level information: Per every two T cells, about one barcoded beta molecule was captured by template switching.

Study-wide results and limits: TCR beta diversity, measured per million T cells, fell in a roughly linear way with age.

With a J-beta primer mix and a sample-barcoded 5' primer, a second PCR ran roughly 6 to 11 cycles. TCRdb itself ran the 5' RACE reads through MiXCR, one entry per CDR3 protein. The sample gives about 1.8 million distinct CDR3 sequences, about 49% of which show up once; more than 2% is in the top ten. At least 5 micrograms of total RNA were extracted per sample. The gene calls are TRBV7-2 and TRBJ2-1; the D is unclear. This clonotype was obtained from a woman in her thirties or forties in good health. Sequencing was done on a sample of blood. The DNA of the CDR3 is TGTGCCAGCAGGCTGGCGGCGACTCCTTCCTACAATGAGCAGTTCTTC. It is translated as CASRLAATPSYNEQFF.